This T cell receptor beta chain is drawn from a study of blood T cell repertoires in COVID-19. Study-wide context: Material from acute and convalescent COVID-19 was sourced from the United States, Italy and Spain. The cDNA or gDNA used as material had been derived from T cells, B-cell-depleted T cells, or PBMCs.

Study processing details: Reference gene primer amplification gave nucleated cell count estimates. Profiled with immunoSEQ multiplex PCR; TCRdb holds only in-frame clones, not every one. The V and J calls and clone size are taken from that table; D and trimming were inferred from the DNA. The sample holds about 64,000 clones, 75% to 85% seen once. The CDR3 runs 15 residues. CDR1 is LNHDA, CDR2 SQIVND, per germline (reference sequence). The V gene lost 5 bases and the J gene lost 4 bases, with 17 bases spanning the gap. J is TRBJ1-2 and V is TRBV19; D is possibly TRBD1 (6 bases). Sequencing input: peripheral blood. The receptor was derived from a human donor in a cohort sampled during active COVID-19. CDR3 nucleotides: TGTGCCAGTAGTGTTCAACAGGGCGGGGGCTATGGCTACACCTTC. It is translated as CASSVQQGGGYGYTF. Full variable domain (remainder filled in from reference TRBV19 and TRBJ1-2): DGGITQSPKYLFRKEGQNVTLSCEQNLNHDAMYWYRQDPGQGLRLIYYSQIVNDFQKGDIAEGYSVSREKKESFPLTVTSAQKNPTAFYLCASSVQQGGGYGYTFGSGTRLTVV.